These 3 T cell receptor beta chains share one sample of origin, sequenced in a study of cytomegalovirus exposure and HLA in healthy donors. This table comes from immunoSEQ multiplex PCR, and its TCRdb copy is limited to in-frame clones, with some not included. The sample gives some 150,000 clones, around nine tenths of which show up once; over 3% is in the top ten. Source material: PBMCs. The origin of the receptors is a woman aged 18-35 years in good health and CMV-seropositive.

This rearrangement joins TRBV19 to TRBJ1-1; the D gene is possibly TRBD1 (6 bases). The CDR3 is 14 residues long. Germline CDR1 is LNHDA and CDR2 is SQIVND (reference sequence). V was shortened by 2 bases and J by 1 base, with 8 bases between the two germline ends. In DNA form, the CDR3 reads TGTGCCAGTAGTATACAGGGGACGAACACTGAAGCTTTCTTT. Amino acids: CASSIQGTNTEAFF. Full variable domain (outside the CDR3, taken from reference TRBV19 and TRBJ1-1): DGGITQSPKYLFRKEGQNVTLSCEQNLNHDAMYWYRQDPGQGLRLIYYSQIVNDFQKGDIAEGYSVSREKKESFPLTVTSAQKNPTAFYLCASSIQGTNTEAFFGQGTRLTVV.

This clone has a single count. The chain recombines TRBV19 with TRBJ2-7; TRBD2 aligns across 8 bases. This CDR3 spans 13 amino acids. J lost 3 bases, V lost 3 bases, and 1 base had no gene match. Germline CDR1 and CDR2: LNHDA and SQIVND (reference sequence). CDR3 sequence reads: CASSMAGGYEQYF. CDR3 nucleotides: TGTGCCAGTAGTATGGCGGGAGGCTACGAGCAGTACTTC. Looking up the rest from reference TRBV19 and TRBJ2-7 gives the full variable domain: DGGITQSPKYLFRKEGQNVTLSCEQNLNHDAMYWYRQDPGQGLRLIYYSQIVNDFQKGDIAEGYSVSREKKESFPLTVTSAQKNPTAFYLCASSMAGGYEQYFGPGTRLTVT.

The chain has TRBV10-2 and TRBJ2-1; TRBD1 matches 9 bases. CDR1 is WSHSY and CDR2 is SAAADI in the germline V gene. This CDR3 comprises 14 residues. V was clipped by 6 bases and J by 12 bases; unmatched bases: 12. For the CDR3, the DNA is TGCGCCAGCAGGCGGGACAGGGCCCATACTGGGCAGTTCTTC. Amino acids: CASRRDRAHTGQFF.